This passage covers 9 T cell receptor beta chains from one sample sequenced in a study of blood T cell repertoires in COVID-19. Profiling relied on immunoSEQ multiplex PCR, and the TCRdb table lists in-frame clones only, not all of them. The sample has 300,000 to 450,000 clones; 87% are singletons. Material: peripheral blood. The receptor set was obtained from a woman aged 55-70 years with COVID-19, enrolled during active disease.

The J gene is TRBJ2-7, the V gene TRBV6-5, with D maybe TRBD1 (6 bases). The CDR3 covers 15 residues. V gave up 4 bases and J gave up 3 bases, with 16 bases separating them. Looked up from germline, CDR1 is MNHEY and CDR2 is SVGAGI. For the CDR3, the DNA is TGTGCCAGCAGTTCCACAGGGATGGCCAACTACGAGCAGTACTTC. This codes for CASSSTGMANYEQYF.

The J gene is TRBJ1-1, the V gene TRBV30, with D possibly TRBD1 on 5 matching bases. Trimming took off 4 bases at V and 3 bases at J, with 12 bases between the two ends. The CDR3 runs 13 residues. From germline, CDR1 is GTSNPN and CDR2 SVGIG (reference sequence). The CDR3 spells CAWNRGGDTEAFF. CDR3 coding DNA: TGTGCCTGGAATCGCGGGGGTGACACTGAAGCTTTCTTT.

The chain's CDR3 is CASSETPSGSYNSPLHF. CDR3 DNA sequence: TGTGCCAGCAGTGAAACCCCGTCAGGTTCCTATAATTCACCCCTCCACTTT. This chain uses TRBV2 with TRBJ1-6; no definite D call. This CDR3 is 17 amino acids long. V lost 2 bases and J 1 base, leaving 12 bases between the germline ends. The germline V gene has CDR1 SNHLY and CDR2 FYNNEI.

The chain uses TRBV12-3 or TRBV12-4 and TRBJ2-7; 7 positions agree with TRBD1. V gave up 6 bases and J gave up 6 bases; unmatched junction bases: 5. The CDR3 totals 12 residues. CDR3 in DNA: TGTGCCAGCAGCCCGACAGGGTCCGAGCAGTACTTC. This codes for CASSPTGSEQYF.

This clone was picked up a small number of times. The J gene is TRBJ2-7, the V gene TRBV7-2; D remains ambiguous. CDR1 and CDR2 (germline): SGHTA, FQGNSA. The CDR3 contains 12 residues. Trimming stripped 3 bases from V and 5 bases from J, with 8 bases between. The CDR3 coding sequence is TGTGCCAGCAGCTTTAGTCCCCACGAGCAGTACTTC. It yields the protein CASSFSPHEQYF.

V usage is TRBV4-2 and J usage is TRBJ1-1; D unresolved. Germline V gene data show CDR1 as LGHNA and CDR2 as YNFKEQ. This CDR3 contains 16 residues. With 1 base removed from V and 1 base from J, the gap between germline ends came to 13 bases. The DNA for the CDR3 is TGTGCCAGCAGCCAAGCACCCCAAATAGCGAACACTGAAGCTTTCTTT. Translating it yields CASSQAPQIANTEAFF.

The chain employs TRBV4-1 and TRBJ2-3; TRBD2 aligns across 10 bases. The CDR3 length is 18 residues. V dropped 1 base and J dropped 0; count of bases not matched to a gene: 7. Germline V CDR1 and CDR2: MGHRA, YSYEKL. The CDR3 sequence: CASSQGPSGGSSTDTQYF. In DNA, the CDR3 is TGCGCCAGCAGCCAAGGGCCTAGCGGGGGTTCTAGCACAGATACGCAGTATTTT.

The V gene is TRBV6-5, the J gene TRBJ2-7; D is perhaps TRBD2 (5 bases). The germline V gene encodes CDR1 MNHEY and CDR2 SVGAGI. The length of the CDR3 is 14 residues. Trimming took 0 bases from V and 5 from J, leaving 11 bases between them. CDR3: CASSYSALRDEQYF. The CDR3 coding sequence is TGTGCCAGCAGTTACTCGGCGCTGAGGGACGAGCAGTACTTC.

This clone was observed a few times. This chain links TRBV19 with TRBJ1-6, with D possibly TRBD1 on 6 matching bases. Looked up from germline, CDR1 is LNHDA and CDR2 is SQIVND (reference sequence). Trimming removed 3 bases from V and 7 bases from J, with 10 bases in between. The CDR3 covers 14 residues. CDR3 loop: CASSIIGQNSPLHF. The CDR3 nucleotides are TGTGCCAGTAGTATTATAGGACAGAATTCACCCCTCCACTTT.